This T cell receptor (beta chain) was captured by sequencing in a study of blood T cells in healthy people across ages. This CDR3 has 15 amino acids. The trim removed 0 bases at V and 4 bases at J, leaving 4 bases unmatched. The germline V gene encodes CDR1 SQVTM and CDR2 ANQGSEA. In the case of this clonotype: Its specificity is unknown.

Sample-barcoded 5' priming and a J-beta primer mix drove a second PCR of about 6 to 11 cycles. Every cDNA molecule carried a tag from a template-switch adaptor bearing 12 random nucleotides. Each CDR3 protein gets one entry after TCRdb re-called the 5' RACE reads with MiXCR. The data show approximately 1.5 million distinct CDR3 sequences, approximately 39% seen once. Study outcomes and limitations: As age increased, TCR beta diversity per million T cells fell in a roughly linear fashion. The unsorted PBMCs prevented any conclusive comparison of naive versus antigen-experienced cells. A strong correlation between TCR beta diversity and naive T cell percentage was seen.

The sequence derives from a woman under 30 in good health. This chain uses TRBV29-1 with TRBJ2-3; 10 nucleotides agree with TRBD1. The specimen sequenced was blood. The CDR3 nucleotides read TGCAGCGTTGAAGAGTGGGACAGGGGCTCAGATACGCAGTATTTT. Protein product: CSVEEWDRGSDTQYF.